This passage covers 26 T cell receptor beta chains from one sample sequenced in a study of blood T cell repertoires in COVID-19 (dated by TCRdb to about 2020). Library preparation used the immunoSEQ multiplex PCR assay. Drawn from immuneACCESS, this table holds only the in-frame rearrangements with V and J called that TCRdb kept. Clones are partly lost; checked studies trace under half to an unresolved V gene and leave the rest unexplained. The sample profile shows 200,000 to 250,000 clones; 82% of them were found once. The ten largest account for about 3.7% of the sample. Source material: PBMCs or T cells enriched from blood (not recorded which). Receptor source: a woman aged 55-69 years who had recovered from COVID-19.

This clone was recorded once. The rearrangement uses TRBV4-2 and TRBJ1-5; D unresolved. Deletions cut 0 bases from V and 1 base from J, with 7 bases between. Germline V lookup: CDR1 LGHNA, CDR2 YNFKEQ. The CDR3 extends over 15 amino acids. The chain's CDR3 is CASSQDLASNQPQHF. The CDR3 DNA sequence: TGTGCCAGCAGCCAAGATCTGGCAAGCAATCAGCCCCAGCATTTT.

The chain's CDR3 is CASSRSLWEETQYF. In DNA, the CDR3 is TGTGCCAGCAGCCGTAGTCTCTGGGAGGAGACCCAGTACTTC. The chain couples TRBV3-1 (or the pseudogene TRBV3-2) to TRBJ2-5, with D possibly TRBD2 on 5 matching bases. The CDR3 length is 14 residues. Between the trimmed V and J ends, which lost 4 bases and 5 bases, there was a span of 14 bases. CDR1 and CDR2 (germline): LGHDT, YNNKEL (reference sequence).

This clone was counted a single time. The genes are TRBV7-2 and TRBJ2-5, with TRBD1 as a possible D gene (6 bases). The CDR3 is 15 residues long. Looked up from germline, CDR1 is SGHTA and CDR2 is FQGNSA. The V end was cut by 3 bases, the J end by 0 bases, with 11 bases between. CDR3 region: CASSFGSGDQETQYF. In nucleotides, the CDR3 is TGTGCCAGCAGCTTCGGCTCAGGGGACCAAGAGACCCAGTACTTC.

CDR3 protein: CASSPGNYEQYF. Here the CDR3 DNA reads TGTGCCAGCAGCCCCGGGAACTACGAGCAGTACTTC. The chain combines TRBV9 with TRBJ2-7; TRBD2 is a possible D gene (5 bases). The V end lost 4 bases, the J end lost 3 bases, and 8 bases lay between the germline ends. The CDR3 length is 12 residues. Germline lookup yields CDR1 SGDLS and CDR2 YYNGEE.

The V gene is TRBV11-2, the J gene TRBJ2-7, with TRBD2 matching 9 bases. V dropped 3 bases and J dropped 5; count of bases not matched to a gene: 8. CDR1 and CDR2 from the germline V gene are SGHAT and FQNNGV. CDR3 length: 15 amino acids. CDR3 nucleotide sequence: TGTGCCAGCAGCTTGGCGGGAGGGCCAAGGGACGAGCAGTACTTC. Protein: CASSLAGGPRDEQYF.

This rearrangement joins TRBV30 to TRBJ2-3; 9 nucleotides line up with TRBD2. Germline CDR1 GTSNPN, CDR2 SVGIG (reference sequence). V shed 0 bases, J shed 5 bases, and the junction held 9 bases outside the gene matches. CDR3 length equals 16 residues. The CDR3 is CAWSVKTAGGRDTQYF. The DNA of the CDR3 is TGTGCCTGGAGTGTAAAAACGGCGGGAGGGAGAGATACGCAGTATTTT.

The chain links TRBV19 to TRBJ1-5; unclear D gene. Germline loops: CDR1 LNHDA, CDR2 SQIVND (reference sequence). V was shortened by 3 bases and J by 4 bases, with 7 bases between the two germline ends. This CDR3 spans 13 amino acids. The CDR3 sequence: CASSMAPNQPQHF. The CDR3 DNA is TGTGCCAGTAGTATGGCCCCGAATCAGCCCCAGCATTTT.

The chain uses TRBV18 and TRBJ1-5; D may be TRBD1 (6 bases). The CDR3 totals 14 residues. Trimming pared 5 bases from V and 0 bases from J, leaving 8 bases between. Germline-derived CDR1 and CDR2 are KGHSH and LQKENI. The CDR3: CASSTGYSNQPQHF. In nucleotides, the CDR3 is TGTGCCAGCTCAACAGGGTATAGCAATCAGCCCCAGCATTTT. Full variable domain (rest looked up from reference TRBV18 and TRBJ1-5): NAGVMQNPRHLVRRRGQEARLRCSPMKGHSHVYWYRQLPEEGLKFMVYLQKENIIDESGMPKERFSAEFPKEGPSILRIQQVVRGDSAAYFCASSTGYSNQPQHFGDGTRLSIL.

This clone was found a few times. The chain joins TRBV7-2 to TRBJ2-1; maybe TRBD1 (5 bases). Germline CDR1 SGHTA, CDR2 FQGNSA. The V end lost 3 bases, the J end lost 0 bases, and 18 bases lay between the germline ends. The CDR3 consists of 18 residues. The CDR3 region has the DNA TGTGCCAGCAGCTTCGCTCTGGGGCGAGCCAGCTCCTACAATGAGCAGTTCTTC. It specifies CASSFALGRASSYNEQFF. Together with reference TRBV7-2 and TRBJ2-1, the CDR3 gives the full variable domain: GAGVSQSPSNKVTEKGKDVELRCDPISGHTALYWYRQSLGQGLEFLIYFQGNSAPDKSGLPSDRFSAERTGGSVSTLTIQRTQQEDSAVYLCASSFALGRASSYNEQFFGPGTRLTVL.

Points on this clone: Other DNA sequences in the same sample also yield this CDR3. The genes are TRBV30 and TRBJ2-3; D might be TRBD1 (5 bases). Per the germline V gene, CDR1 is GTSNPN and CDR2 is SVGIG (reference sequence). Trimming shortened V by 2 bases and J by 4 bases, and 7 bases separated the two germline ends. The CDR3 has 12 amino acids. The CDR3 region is CAWSPGSDTQYF. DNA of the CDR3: TGTGCCTGGAGTCCAGGGTCAGATACGCAGTATTTT.

CDR3 nucleotides: TGTGCCAGCTCACGTAATCAGGGGGACAATCAGCCCCAGCATTTT. It codes for CASSRNQGDNQPQHF. V and J are TRBV18 and TRBJ1-5; 7 bases align to TRBD1. Germline CDR1 reads KGHSH; CDR2 reads LQKENI. V was pared by 4 bases and J by 3 bases, with 6 bases of the junction left unmatched. The CDR3 extends over 15 amino acids.

CDR3 in DNA: TGTGCCATCAGTCTGGACAGGGTAACCGGGGAGCTGTTTTTT. Its protein product is CAISLDRVTGELFF. V gene TRBV10-3 combines with J gene TRBJ2-2; 8 bases fit TRBD1. CDR3 length equals 14 residues. Trimming took 5 bases from V and 5 from J; bases not matched to a gene: 4. Germline lookup yields CDR1 ENHRY and CDR2 SYGVKD.

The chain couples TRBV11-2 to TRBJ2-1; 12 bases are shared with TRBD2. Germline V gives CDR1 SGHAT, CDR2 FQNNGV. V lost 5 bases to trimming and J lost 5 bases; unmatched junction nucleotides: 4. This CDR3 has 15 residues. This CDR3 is CASSKTSGSDNEQFF. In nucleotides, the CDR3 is TGTGCCAGCAGCAAGACTAGCGGGAGCGACAATGAGCAGTTCTTC. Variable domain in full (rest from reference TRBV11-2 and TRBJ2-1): EAGVAQSPRYKIIEKRQSVAFWCNPISGHATLYWYQQILGQGPKLLIQFQNNGVVDDSQLPKDRFSAERLKGVDSTLKIQPAKLEDSAVYLCASSKTSGSDNEQFFGPGTRLTVL.

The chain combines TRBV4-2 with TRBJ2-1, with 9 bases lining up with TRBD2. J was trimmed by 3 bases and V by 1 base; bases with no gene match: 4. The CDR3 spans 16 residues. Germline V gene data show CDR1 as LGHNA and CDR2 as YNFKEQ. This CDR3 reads CASSQGSSGIYNEQFF. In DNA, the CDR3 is TGTGCCAGCAGCCAAGGCTCTAGCGGGATCTACAATGAGCAGTTCTTC.

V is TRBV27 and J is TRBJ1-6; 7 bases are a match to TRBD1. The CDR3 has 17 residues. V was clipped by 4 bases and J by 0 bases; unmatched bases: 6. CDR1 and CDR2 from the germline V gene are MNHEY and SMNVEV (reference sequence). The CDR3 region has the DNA TGTGCCAGCAGTTCCTCACAGGGGAGCTCCTATAATTCACCCCTCCACTTT. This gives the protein CASSSSQGSSYNSPLHF.

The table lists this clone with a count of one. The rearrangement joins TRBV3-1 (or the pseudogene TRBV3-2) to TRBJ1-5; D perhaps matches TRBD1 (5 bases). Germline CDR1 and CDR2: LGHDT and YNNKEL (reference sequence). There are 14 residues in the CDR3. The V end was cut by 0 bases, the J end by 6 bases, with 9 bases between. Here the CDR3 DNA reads TGTGCCAGCAGCCAAGATTTAGGGGTTCAGCCCCAGCATTTT. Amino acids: CASSQDLGVQPQHF.

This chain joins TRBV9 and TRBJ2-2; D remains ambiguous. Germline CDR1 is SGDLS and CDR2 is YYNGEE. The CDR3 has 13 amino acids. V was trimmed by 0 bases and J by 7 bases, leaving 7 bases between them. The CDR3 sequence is CASSVGFNGELFF. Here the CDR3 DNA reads TGTGCCAGCAGCGTAGGTTTCAACGGGGAGCTGTTTTTT.

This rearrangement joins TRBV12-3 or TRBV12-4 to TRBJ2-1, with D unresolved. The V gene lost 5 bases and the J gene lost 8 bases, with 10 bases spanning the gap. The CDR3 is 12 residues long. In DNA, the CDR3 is TGTGCCAGCAGTCCCCCAATCCATGAGCAGTTCTTC. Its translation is CASSPPIHEQFF.

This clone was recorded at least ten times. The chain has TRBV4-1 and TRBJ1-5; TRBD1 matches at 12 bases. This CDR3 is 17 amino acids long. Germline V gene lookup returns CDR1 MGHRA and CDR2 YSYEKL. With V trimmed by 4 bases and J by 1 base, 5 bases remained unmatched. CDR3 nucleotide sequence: TGCGCCAGCAGCCGAACGGGACAGGGGGCGAGCAATCAGCCCCAGCATTTT. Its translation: CASSRTGQGASNQPQHF.

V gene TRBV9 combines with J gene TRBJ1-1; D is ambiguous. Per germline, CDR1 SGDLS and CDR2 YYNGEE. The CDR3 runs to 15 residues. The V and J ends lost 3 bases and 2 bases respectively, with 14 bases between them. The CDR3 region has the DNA TGTGCCAGCAGCGGGGAGGGTCTGGGAAACACTGAAGCTTTCTTT. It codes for CASSGEGLGNTEAFF.

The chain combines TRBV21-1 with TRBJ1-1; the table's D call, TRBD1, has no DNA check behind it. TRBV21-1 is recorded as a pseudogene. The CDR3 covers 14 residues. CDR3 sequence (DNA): TGTGCCAGCAGGCCGACAGGGCCGAGCACTGAAGCTTTCTTT. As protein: CASRPTGPSTEAFF.

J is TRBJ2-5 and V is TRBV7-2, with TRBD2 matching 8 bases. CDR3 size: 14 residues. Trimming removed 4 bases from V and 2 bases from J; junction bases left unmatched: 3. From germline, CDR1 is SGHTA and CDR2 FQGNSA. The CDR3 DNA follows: TGTGCCAGCAGCTCGACTAGCGTGCAAGAGACCCAGTACTTC. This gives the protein CASSSTSVQETQYF.

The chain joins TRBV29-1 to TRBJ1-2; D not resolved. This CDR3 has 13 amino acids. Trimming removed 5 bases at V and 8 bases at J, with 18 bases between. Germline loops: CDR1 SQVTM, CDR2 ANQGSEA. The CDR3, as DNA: TGCAGCGTTCTTGAGTCCGAGTTAAAAGGCTACACCTTC. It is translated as CSVLESELKGYTF. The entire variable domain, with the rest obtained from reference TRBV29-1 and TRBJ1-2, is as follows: SAVISQKPSRDICQRGTSLTIQCQVDSQVTMMFWYRQQPGQSLTLIATANQGSEATYESGFVIDKFPISRPNLTFSTLTVSNMSPEDSSIYLCSVLESELKGYTFGSGTRLTVV.

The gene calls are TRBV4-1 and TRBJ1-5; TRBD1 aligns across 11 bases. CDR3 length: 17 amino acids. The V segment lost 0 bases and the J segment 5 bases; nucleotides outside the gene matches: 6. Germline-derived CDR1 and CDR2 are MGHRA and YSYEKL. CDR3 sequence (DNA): TGCGCCAGCAGCCAAGATCTCCGGGACAGGGGGTATCAGCCCCAGCATTTT. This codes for CASSQDLRDRGYQPQHF.

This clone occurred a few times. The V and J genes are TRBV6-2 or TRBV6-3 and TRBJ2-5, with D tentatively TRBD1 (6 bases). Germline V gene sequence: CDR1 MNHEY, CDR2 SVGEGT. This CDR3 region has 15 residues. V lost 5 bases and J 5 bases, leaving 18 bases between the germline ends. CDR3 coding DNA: TGTGCCAGCAGTGGTCGGGACATCCCGAGGGAGACCCAGTACTTC. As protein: CASSGRDIPRETQYF.

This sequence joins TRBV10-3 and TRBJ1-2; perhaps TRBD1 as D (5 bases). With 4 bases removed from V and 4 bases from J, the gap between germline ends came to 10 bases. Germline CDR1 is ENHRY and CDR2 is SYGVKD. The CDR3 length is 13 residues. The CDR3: CAISGVGGYGYTF. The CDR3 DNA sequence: TGTGCCATCAGTGGGGTGGGGGGCTATGGCTACACCTTC.